These 27 T cell receptor beta chains were all obtained from the same sample, sequenced in a study of human thymus T cells. The method was immunoSEQ multiplex PCR; TCRdb's version includes in-frame clones alone and lacks a portion of them. This sample yields around 120,000 clones, of which around 94% are seen a single time; more than 0.02% belongs to the top ten. Thymic resections from corrective heart surgery supplied the tissue. The sequenced sample consisted of thymus tissue. The receptors come from a boy in the first two years of life with a congenital heart defect but otherwise immunologically healthy.

V gene TRBV4-1 combines with J gene TRBJ2-1, with 7 bases fitting TRBD2. Trimming removed 0 bases from V and 5 bases from J; junction bases left unmatched: 13. This CDR3 has 18 residues. The germline CDR1 and CDR2 sequences are MGHRA and YSYEKL. This CDR3 reads CASSQDFPTSSGNNEQFF. The CDR3 DNA reads TGCGCCAGCAGCCAAGATTTCCCGACTAGCTCGGGAAACAATGAGCAGTTCTTC.

The chain uses TRBV27 and TRBJ1-5, with 7 bases identical to TRBD1. Germline V gives CDR1 MNHEY, CDR2 SMNVEV (reference sequence). This CDR3 is built from 15 residues. V shed 5 bases and J 4 bases; nucleotides not matched to a gene: 8. The CDR3 DNA is TGTGCCAGCAGTCCAGAGACAGGGTCAAATCAGCCCCAGCATTTT. This sequence encodes CASSPETGSNQPQHF.

The J gene is TRBJ2-3, the V gene TRBV28, with 7 positions matching TRBD2. The CDR3 is 19 residues long. V was pared by 3 bases and J by 4 bases, with 19 bases of the junction left unmatched. Germline assignment: CDR1 MDHEN and CDR2 SYDVKM. Here the CDR3 reads CASSFGRGDVSTRADTQYF. Here the CDR3 DNA reads TGTGCCAGCAGTTTTGGTCGGGGGGATGTTTCGACGAGGGCAGATACGCAGTATTTT.

V gene TRBV4-1 combines with J gene TRBJ1-2, with D uncertain. Trimming removed 0 bases at V and 7 bases at J, with 12 bases between. The CDR3 extends over 14 amino acids. Per germline, CDR1 MGHRA and CDR2 YSYEKL. CDR3 residues: CASSQDLGMGGYTF. The DNA for the CDR3 is TGCGCCAGCAGCCAAGACTTGGGAATGGGTGGCTACACCTTC.

This clone is a singleton in its sample. The V and J genes are TRBV4-2 and TRBJ2-3; maybe TRBD2 (6 bases). This CDR3 region has 18 residues. In germline, CDR1 is LGHNA, CDR2 YNFKEQ. Trimming removed 0 bases from V and 0 bases from J, with 16 bases in between. This CDR3 is CASSQDGVGTSSTDTQYF. The CDR3 DNA follows: TGTGCCAGCAGCCAAGACGGGGTAGGGACTTCTAGCACAGATACGCAGTATTTT.

V usage is TRBV11-2 and J usage is TRBJ2-2; 9 positions match TRBD1. Per the germline V gene, CDR1 is SGHAT and CDR2 is FQNNGV. The CDR3 extends over 15 amino acids. Unmatched junction bases numbered 6, after V lost 5 bases and J lost 5 bases. CDR3 bases: TGTGCCAGCAGCCCCGGGACAGGGTGGACCGGGGAGCTGTTTTTT. This sequence encodes CASSPGTGWTGELFF.

As concerns this clone: This sample also contains other DNA sequences that code for the same CDR3. The V gene is TRBV28, the J gene TRBJ2-2, with unresolved D. Germline V CDR1 and CDR2: MDHEN, SYDVKM. This CDR3 is built from 11 residues. V was pared by 3 bases and J by 4 bases, with 0 bases between. CDR3 sequence: CASSFTGELFF. The CDR3 region has the DNA TGTGCCAGCAGTTTCACCGGGGAGCTGTTTTTT.

The chain couples TRBV18 to TRBJ1-2; 7 bases are shared with TRBD1. Germline assignment: CDR1 KGHSH and CDR2 LQKENI. The J segment lost 2 bases and the V segment lost 3 bases, leaving 6 bases of the junction unmatched. The CDR3 totals 15 residues. Here the CDR3 reads CASSPQTGPNYGYTF. For the CDR3, the DNA is TGTGCCAGCTCACCTCAGACAGGGCCAAACTATGGCTACACCTTC.

This clone has only one observation. This sequence joins TRBV7-9 and TRBJ2-3; weak D call: TRBD1 (5 bases). CDR1 and CDR2 from the germline V gene are SEHNR and FQNEAQ (reference sequence). Trimming cost V 5 bases and J 2 bases, with 11 bases left between them. There are 14 residues in the CDR3. The CDR3, as DNA: TGTGCCAGCAGCCTACAGGTTTACACAGATACGCAGTATTTT. It is translated as CASSLQVYTDTQYF. The entire variable domain, with the rest obtained from reference TRBV7-9 and TRBJ2-3, is as follows: DTGVSQNPRHKITKRGQNVTFRCDPISEHNRLYWYRQTLGQGPEFLTYFQNEAQLEKSRLLSDRFSAERPKGSFSTLEIQRTEQGDSAMYLCASSLQVYTDTQYFGPGTRLTVL.

The rearrangement joins TRBV19 to TRBJ1-4; 7 bases are shared with TRBD1. The CDR3 has 15 residues. Germline CDR1 is LNHDA and CDR2 is SQIVND (reference sequence). The V and J ends lost 7 bases and 7 bases, in that order; junction bases with no gene match: 12. This CDR3 is CASNTQGVGGEKLFF. CDR3 DNA sequence: TGTGCCAGTAATACCCAGGGGGTCGGGGGTGAAAAACTGTTTTTT.

The chain couples TRBV7-2 to TRBJ2-1; tentatively, D is TRBD2 (5 bases). V lost 5 bases to trimming and J lost 8 bases, with 16 bases between them. Germline values: CDR1 SGHTA, CDR2 FQGNSA. The CDR3 extends over 14 amino acids. The CDR3 nucleotides read TGTGCCAGCAGCCCCGCCCGACTCGGGGATGAGCAGTTCTTC. Protein: CASSPARLGDEQFF.

The V gene is TRBV11-2, the J gene TRBJ2-3; weak D call: TRBD1 (5 bases). Trimming shortened V by 5 bases and J by 5 bases, and 26 bases separated the two germline ends. Germline V gives CDR1 SGHAT, CDR2 FQNNGV. The CDR3 sequence is 18 residues long. The CDR3 sequence: CASSPPPKGRERVDTQYF. CDR3 nucleotides: TGTGCCAGCAGCCCCCCCCCGAAAGGCAGGGAAAGGGTAGATACGCAGTATTTT.

V and J are TRBV5-1 and TRBJ1-1, with 10 bases matching TRBD1. CDR1 is SGHRS and CDR2 is YFSETQ in the germline V gene. This CDR3 is 16 amino acids long. With V trimmed by 7 bases and J by 1 base, 10 bases remained unmatched. CDR3 nucleotides: TGCGCCAGCCGCACCGGACAGGGGGTTCAGAACACTGAAGCTTTCTTT. Protein: CASRTGQGVQNTEAFF.

The chain links TRBV5-1 to TRBJ2-3, with TRBD1 as a possible D gene (6 bases). CDR3 size: 14 residues. The germline CDR1 and CDR2 sequences are SGHRS and YFSETQ. V was shortened by 0 bases and J by 4 bases, with 9 bases between the two germline ends. CDR3 region: CASSLVDSADTQYF. Written as DNA, the CDR3 is TGCGCCAGCAGCTTGGTGGACAGCGCAGATACGCAGTATTTT.

The chain links TRBV6-4 to TRBJ1-2, with 7 positions matching TRBD1. In germline, CDR1 is MRHNA, CDR2 SNTAGT. There are 13 residues in the CDR3. With V trimmed by 3 bases and J by 3 bases, 1 base remained unmatched. CDR3 in amino acids: CASSEGQDYGYTF. CDR3 coding DNA: TGTGCCAGCAGTGAAGGACAGGACTATGGCTACACCTTC.

The chain is built from TRBV10-2 and TRBJ1-1; 8 positions match TRBD1. CDR1 is WSHSY, CDR2 SAAADI, per germline. The CDR3 extends over 16 amino acids. Germline trimming cut 6 bases from V and 1 base from J; bases unmatched to any gene: 10. The CDR3 coding sequence is TGCGCCAGCAGGAAAGACAGGGGCGGAGAGAACACTGAAGCTTTCTTT. Amino acid sequence: CASRKDRGGENTEAFF.

This rearrangement joins TRBV28 to TRBJ2-5, with 8 bases identical to TRBD2. From germline, CDR1 is MDHEN and CDR2 SYDVKM. The V and J ends lost 6 bases and 6 bases, in that order; junction bases with no gene match: 6. CDR3 length: 13 amino acids. DNA for the CDR3: TGTGCCAGCAGATCGGGGGGGCTAAAGACCCAGTACTTC. Translating it yields CASRSGGLKTQYF. Filled out from reference TRBV28 and TRBJ2-5, the complete variable domain reads DVKVTQSSRYLVKRTGEKVFLECVQDMDHENMFWYRQDPGLGLRLIYFSYDVKMKEKGDIPEGYSVSREKKERFSLILESASTNQTSMYLCASRSGGLKTQYFGPGTRLLVL.

This chain joins TRBV4-3 and TRBJ2-5; TRBD2 aligns across 14 bases. CDR1 and CDR2 from the germline V gene are LGHNA and YSLEER. The CDR3 runs 18 residues. V dropped 1 base and J dropped 0; count of bases not matched to a gene: 4. The CDR3: CASSQAKTSGGDQETQYF. As DNA, the CDR3 is TGCGCCAGCAGCCAAGCCAAGACTAGCGGGGGGGACCAAGAGACCCAGTACTTC.

The chain joins TRBV4-1 to TRBJ2-3, with a tentative D call TRBD2 (5 bases). CDR1 is MGHRA and CDR2 is YSYEKL in the germline V gene. V lost 0 bases and J lost 5, with 15 bases in between. The CDR3 sequence is 16 residues long. The CDR3: CASSQDRPSSGDTQYF. The CDR3 DNA reads TGCGCCAGCAGCCAAGATCGTCCAAGCAGCGGAGATACGCAGTATTTT.

The rearrangement joins TRBV20-1 to TRBJ1-2; unclear D gene. V was clipped by 6 bases and J by 6 bases, with 11 bases between them. Germline-derived CDR1 and CDR2 are DFQATT and SNEGSKA (reference sequence). The CDR3 consists of 11 residues. The DNA for the CDR3 is TGCAGTGCCCAAAAGAGCCATGGCTACACCTTC. As protein: CSAQKSHGYTF.

The J gene is TRBJ1-1, the V gene TRBV5-4, with TRBD1 identical over 8 bases. Looked up from germline, CDR1 is SGHNT and CDR2 is YYREEE (reference sequence). The V segment lost 2 bases and the J segment 2 bases; nucleotides outside the gene matches: 17. The length of the CDR3 is 19 residues. The CDR3 reads CASSLGVTGALIFNTEAFF. The CDR3, as DNA: TGTGCCAGCAGCTTAGGGGTGACAGGGGCCCTAATCTTCAACACTGAAGCTTTCTTT.

The rearrangement joins TRBV27 to TRBJ2-5, with 14 bases identical to TRBD2. This CDR3 has 19 residues. CDR1 is MNHEY, CDR2 SMNVEV, per germline (reference sequence). The J segment lost 4 bases and the V segment lost 5 bases, leaving 15 bases of the junction unmatched. The CDR3 sequence: CASSPHLGLAGGQGETQYF. DNA for the CDR3: TGTGCCAGCAGTCCTCACCTAGGACTAGCGGGGGGCCAGGGAGAGACCCAGTACTTC.

V and J are TRBV6-5 and TRBJ1-1; D not certain. V lost 0 bases and J lost 1, with 12 bases in between. The CDR3 sequence is 16 residues long. In germline, CDR1 is MNHEY, CDR2 SVGAGI. The CDR3 bases are TGTGCCAGCAGTTACTCGTCCCGCGGACGGAACACTGAAGCTTTCTTT. It specifies CASSYSSRGRNTEAFF.

This sequence joins TRBV21-1 and TRBJ1-2. TRBV21-1 is classified as a pseudogene. This CDR3 spans 16 amino acids. The CDR3: CASSMRKGGPNYGYTF. The CDR3 bases are TGTGCCAGCAGCATGCGTAAGGGGGGGCCAAACTATGGCTACACCTTC.

The J gene is TRBJ1-4, the V gene TRBV4-3, with D maybe TRBD1 (5 bases). Trimming removed 3 bases at V and 3 bases at J, with 17 bases between. Looked up from germline, CDR1 is LGHNA and CDR2 is YSLEER. This CDR3 contains 17 residues. The CDR3 here is CASSQGGDLRANEKLFF. DNA of the CDR3: TGCGCCAGCAGCCAGGGCGGGGACCTGAGGGCTAATGAAAAACTGTTTTTT.

V and J are TRBV7-2 and TRBJ2-1, with a possible D match to TRBD2 (6 bases). Germline CDR1 reads SGHTA; CDR2 reads FQGNSA. V lost 0 bases to trimming and J lost 2 bases, with 8 bases between them. CDR3 length: 15 amino acids. The CDR3 reads CASSLAGGAYNEQFF. The CDR3 bases are TGTGCCAGCAGCTTAGCGGGCGGGGCCTACAATGAGCAGTTCTTC.

The rearrangement links TRBV5-6 to TRBJ2-5; 8 bases map to TRBD1. The CDR3 length is 15 residues. Germline assignment: CDR1 SGHDT and CDR2 YYEEEE. Trimming cost V 3 bases and J 2 bases; bases outside gene matches: 6. The CDR3 DNA reads as TGTGCCAGCAGCTATCCCCAGGGGGCACAAGAGACCCAGTACTTC. As protein: CASSYPQGAQETQYF.